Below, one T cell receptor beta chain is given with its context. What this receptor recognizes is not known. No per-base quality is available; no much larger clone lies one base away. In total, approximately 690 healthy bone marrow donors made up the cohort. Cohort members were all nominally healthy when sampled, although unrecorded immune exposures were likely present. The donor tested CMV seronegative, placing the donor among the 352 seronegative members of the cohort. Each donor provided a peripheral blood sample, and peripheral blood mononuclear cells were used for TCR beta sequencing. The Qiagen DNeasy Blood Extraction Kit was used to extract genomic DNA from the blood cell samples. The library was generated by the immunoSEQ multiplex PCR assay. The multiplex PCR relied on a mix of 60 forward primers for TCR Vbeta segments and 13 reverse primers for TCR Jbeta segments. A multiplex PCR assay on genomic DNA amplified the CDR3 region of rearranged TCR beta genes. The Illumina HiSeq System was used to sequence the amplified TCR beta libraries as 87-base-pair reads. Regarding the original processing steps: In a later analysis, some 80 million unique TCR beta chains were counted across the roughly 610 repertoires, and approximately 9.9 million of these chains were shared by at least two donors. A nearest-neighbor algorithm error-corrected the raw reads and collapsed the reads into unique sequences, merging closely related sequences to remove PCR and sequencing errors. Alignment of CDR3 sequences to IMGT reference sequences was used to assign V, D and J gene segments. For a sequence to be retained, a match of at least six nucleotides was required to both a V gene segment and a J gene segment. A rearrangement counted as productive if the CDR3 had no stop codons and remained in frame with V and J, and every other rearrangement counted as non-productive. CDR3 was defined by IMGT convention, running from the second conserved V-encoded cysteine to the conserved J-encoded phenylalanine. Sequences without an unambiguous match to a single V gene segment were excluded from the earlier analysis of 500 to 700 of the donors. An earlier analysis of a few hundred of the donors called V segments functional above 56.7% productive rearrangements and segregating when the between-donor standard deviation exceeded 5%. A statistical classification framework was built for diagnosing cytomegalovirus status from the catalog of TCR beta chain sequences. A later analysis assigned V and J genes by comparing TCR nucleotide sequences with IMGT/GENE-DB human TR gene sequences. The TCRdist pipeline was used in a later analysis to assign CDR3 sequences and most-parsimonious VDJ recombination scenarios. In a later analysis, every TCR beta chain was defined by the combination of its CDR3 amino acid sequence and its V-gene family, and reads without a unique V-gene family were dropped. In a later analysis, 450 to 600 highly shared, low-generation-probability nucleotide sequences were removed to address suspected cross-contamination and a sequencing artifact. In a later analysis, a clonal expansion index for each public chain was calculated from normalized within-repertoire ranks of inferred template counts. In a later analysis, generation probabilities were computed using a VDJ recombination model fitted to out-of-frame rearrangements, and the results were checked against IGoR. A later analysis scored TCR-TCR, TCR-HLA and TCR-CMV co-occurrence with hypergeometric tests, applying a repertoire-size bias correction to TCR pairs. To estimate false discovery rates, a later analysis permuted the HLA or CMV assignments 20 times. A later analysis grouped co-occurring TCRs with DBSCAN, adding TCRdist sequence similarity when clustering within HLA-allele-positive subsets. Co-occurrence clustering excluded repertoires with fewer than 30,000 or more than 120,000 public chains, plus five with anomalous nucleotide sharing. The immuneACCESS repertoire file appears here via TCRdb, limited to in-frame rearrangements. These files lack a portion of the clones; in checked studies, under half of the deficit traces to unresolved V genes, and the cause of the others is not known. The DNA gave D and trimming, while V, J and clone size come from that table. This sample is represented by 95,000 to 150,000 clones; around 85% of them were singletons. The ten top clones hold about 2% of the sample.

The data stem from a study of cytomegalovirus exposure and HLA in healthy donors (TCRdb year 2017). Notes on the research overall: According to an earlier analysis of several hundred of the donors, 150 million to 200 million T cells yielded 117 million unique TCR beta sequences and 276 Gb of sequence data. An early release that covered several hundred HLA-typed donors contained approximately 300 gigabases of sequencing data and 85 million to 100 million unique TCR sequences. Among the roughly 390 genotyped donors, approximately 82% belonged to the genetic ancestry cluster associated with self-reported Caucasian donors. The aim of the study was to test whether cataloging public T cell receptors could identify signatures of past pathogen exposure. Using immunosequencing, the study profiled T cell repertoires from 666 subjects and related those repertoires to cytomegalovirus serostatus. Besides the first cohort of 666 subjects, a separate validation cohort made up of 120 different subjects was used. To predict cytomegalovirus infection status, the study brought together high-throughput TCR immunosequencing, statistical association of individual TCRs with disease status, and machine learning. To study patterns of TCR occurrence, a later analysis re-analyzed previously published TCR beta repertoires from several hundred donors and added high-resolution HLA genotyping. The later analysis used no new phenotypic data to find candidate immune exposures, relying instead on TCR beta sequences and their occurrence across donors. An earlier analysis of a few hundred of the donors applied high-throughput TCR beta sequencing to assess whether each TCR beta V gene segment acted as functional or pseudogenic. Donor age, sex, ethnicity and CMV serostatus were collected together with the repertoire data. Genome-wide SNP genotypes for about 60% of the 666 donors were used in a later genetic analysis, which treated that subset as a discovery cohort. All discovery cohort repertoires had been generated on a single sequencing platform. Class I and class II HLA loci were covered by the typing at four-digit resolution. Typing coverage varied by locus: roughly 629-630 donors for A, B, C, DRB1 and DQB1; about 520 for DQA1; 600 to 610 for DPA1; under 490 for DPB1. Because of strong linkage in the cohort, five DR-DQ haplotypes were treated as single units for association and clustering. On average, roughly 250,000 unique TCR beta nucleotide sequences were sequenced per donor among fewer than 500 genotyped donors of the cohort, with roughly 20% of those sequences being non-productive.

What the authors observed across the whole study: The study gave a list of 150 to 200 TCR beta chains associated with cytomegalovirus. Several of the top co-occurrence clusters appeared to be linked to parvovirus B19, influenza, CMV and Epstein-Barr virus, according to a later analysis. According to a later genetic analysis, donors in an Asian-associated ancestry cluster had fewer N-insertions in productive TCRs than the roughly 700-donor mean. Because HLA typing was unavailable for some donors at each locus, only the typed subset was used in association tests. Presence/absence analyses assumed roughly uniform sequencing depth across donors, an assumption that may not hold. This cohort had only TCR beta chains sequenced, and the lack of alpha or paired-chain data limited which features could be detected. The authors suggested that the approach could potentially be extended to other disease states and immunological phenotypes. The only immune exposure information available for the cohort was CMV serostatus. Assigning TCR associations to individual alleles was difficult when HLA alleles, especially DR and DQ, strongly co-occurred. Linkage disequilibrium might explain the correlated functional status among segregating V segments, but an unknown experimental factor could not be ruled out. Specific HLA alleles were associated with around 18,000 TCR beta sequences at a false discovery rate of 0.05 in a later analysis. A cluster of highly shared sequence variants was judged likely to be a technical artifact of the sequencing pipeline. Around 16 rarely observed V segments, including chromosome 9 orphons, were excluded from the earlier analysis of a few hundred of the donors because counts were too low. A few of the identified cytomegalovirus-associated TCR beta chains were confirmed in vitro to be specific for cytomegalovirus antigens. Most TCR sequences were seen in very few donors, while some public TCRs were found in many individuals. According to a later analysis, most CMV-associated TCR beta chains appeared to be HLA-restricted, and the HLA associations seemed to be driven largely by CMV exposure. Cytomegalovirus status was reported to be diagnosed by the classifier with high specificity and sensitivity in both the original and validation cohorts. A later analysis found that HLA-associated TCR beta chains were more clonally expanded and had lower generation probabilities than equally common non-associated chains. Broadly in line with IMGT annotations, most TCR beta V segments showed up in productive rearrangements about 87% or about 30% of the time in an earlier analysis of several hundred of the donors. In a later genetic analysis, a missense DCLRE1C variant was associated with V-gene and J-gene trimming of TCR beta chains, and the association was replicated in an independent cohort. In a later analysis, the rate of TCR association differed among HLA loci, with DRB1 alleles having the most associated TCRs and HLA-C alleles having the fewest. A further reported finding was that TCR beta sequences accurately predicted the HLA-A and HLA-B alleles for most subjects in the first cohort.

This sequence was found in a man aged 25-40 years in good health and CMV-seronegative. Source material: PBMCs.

In nucleotide form, the sequence is TGTGCCAGCAGTTTACAGGGCGTTAGGGGGACCCAGTACTTC. Its protein reads: CASSLQGVRGTQYF. The rearranged chain carries TRBV27 and TRBJ2-5; TRBD1 might be the D gene, on 5 matching bases. Including the terminal cysteine and phenylalanine, the CDR3 comprises 14 residues. CDR3 DNA only is kept here, 42 bases in frame from base 1. The junction carries 14 bases between V and J, which are trimmed by 2 bases and 7 bases respectively. The germline V gene (reference sequence) gives CDR1 as MNHEY and CDR2 as SMNVEV.